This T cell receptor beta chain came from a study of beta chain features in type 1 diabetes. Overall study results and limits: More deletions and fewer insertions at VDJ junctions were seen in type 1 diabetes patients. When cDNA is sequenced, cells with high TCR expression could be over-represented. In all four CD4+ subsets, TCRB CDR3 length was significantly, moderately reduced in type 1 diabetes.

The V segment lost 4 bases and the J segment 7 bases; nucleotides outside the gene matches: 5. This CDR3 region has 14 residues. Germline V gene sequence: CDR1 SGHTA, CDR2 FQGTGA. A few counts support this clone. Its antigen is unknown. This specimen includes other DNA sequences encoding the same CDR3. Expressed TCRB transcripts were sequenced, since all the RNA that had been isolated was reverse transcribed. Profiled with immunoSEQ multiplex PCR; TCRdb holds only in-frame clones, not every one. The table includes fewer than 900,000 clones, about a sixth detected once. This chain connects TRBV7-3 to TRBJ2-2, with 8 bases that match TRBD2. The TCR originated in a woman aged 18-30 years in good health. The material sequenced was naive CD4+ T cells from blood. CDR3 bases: TGTGCCAGCAGCTCCGGACTAGCTGGCGGGGAGCTGTTTTTT. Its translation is CASSSGLAGGELFF.